Presented here are 16 T cell receptor beta chains from one specimen sequenced in a study of memory CD4+ T cells and cytomegalovirus serostatus. Measured with immunoSEQ multiplex PCR; TCRdb has only the in-frame clones, and not every one. The sample yields approximately 61,000 clones, over 70% seen once. The sort gate was single viable CD3+CD4+CD8-CD45RO+ cells for memory CD4+ T cells. The sequencing sample was made of memory CD4+ T cells from blood. All receptors derive from an adult in good health and CMV-seronegative. Some clones in this sample may be carry-over from other donors' samples.

The chain links TRBV6-5 to TRBJ1-2, with 7 bases identical to TRBD1. The CDR3 is 15 residues long. In germline, CDR1 is MNHEY, CDR2 SVGAGI. Trimming removed 6 bases from V and 7 bases from J; junction bases left unmatched: 14. CDR3 DNA sequence: TGTGCCAGCAGATTCTTGGACAGGACCTTTAGTGGCTACACCTTC. It codes for CASRFLDRTFSGYTF.

V gene TRBV30 combines with J gene TRBJ2-5, with 10 bases fitting TRBD2. There are 14 residues in the CDR3. The J segment lost 4 bases and the V segment lost 0 bases, leaving 2 bases of the junction unmatched. The germline gives CDR1 GTSNPN, CDR2 SVGIG (reference sequence). In DNA form, the CDR3 reads TGTGCCTGGAGTGTACCTAGCGGGAGAGAGACCCAGTACTTC. It translates to CAWSVPSGRETQYF.

The chain uses TRBV9 and TRBJ2-1, with 7 nucleotides matching TRBD1. V gave up 4 bases and J gave up 2 bases; unmatched junction bases: 3. The CDR3 spans 14 residues. The V gene's germline CDR1 is SGDLS and CDR2 YYNGEE. CDR3 DNA sequence: TGTGCCAGCAGCCCCGGGACAGCCTACAATGAGCAGTTCTTC. Translation: CASSPGTAYNEQFF.

This clone was seen more than once but under ten times. The rearrangement uses TRBV7-3 and TRBJ2-7, with D maybe TRBD2 (5 bases). The CDR3 is made up of 15 amino acids. Germline CDR1 is SGHTA and CDR2 is FQGTGA. V lost 0 bases to trimming and J lost 0 bases, with 9 bases between them. The CDR3, as DNA: TGTGCCAGCAGCTTAACCCCTGGGAGCTCCTACGAGCAGTACTTC. This codes for CASSLTPGSSYEQYF.

The chain links TRBV5-1 to TRBJ2-7; D is unresolved. This CDR3 has 13 residues. Between the trimmed V and J ends, which lost 0 bases and 9 bases, there was a span of 13 bases. CDR1 is SGHRS and CDR2 is YFSETQ in the germline V gene. The CDR3 region is CASSLDWWTMQYF. The CDR3 nucleotides are TGCGCCAGCAGCTTGGACTGGTGGACGATGCAGTACTTC.

The chain links TRBV15 to TRBJ1-3; D unresolved. The V end lost 3 bases, the J end lost 4 bases, and 13 bases lay between the germline ends. CDR3 length equals 15 residues. CDR1 is LNHNV, CDR2 YYDKDF, per germline (reference sequence). For the CDR3, the DNA is TGTGCCACCAGCAGTTGGGATCGCTCCGGAAACACCATATATTTT. This translates into CATSSWDRSGNTIYF. Looking up the rest from reference TRBV15 and TRBJ1-3 gives the full variable domain: DAMVIQNPRYQVTQFGKPVTLSCSQTLNHNVMYWYQQKSSQAPKLLFHYYDKDFNNEADTPDNFQSRRPNTSFCFLDIRSPGLGDTAMYLCATSSWDRSGNTIYFGEGSWLTVV.

This clone was found once. The genes are TRBV6-6 and TRBJ1-2; tentative D call: TRBD1 (5 bases). CDR1 is MNHNY and CDR2 is SVGAGI in the germline V gene (reference sequence). The CDR3 spans 11 residues. The ends were cut back, 3 bases at V and 7 bases at J, with 6 bases in the middle. This CDR3 is CASSYQGGYTF. The CDR3 region has the DNA TGTGCCAGCAGTTATCAGGGTGGCTACACCTTC.

The chain employs TRBV5-6 and TRBJ1-2; perhaps TRBD1 as D (5 bases). CDR1 is SGHDT and CDR2 is YYEEEE in the germline V gene. Trimming removed 3 bases from V and 4 bases from J, with 16 bases in between. The CDR3 totals 15 residues. CDR3 in amino acids: CASSSGASGFYGYTF. CDR3 DNA: TGTGCCAGCAGCTCGGGCGCATCAGGGTTCTATGGCTACACCTTC.

This clone was picked up one time. The J gene is TRBJ2-7, the V gene TRBV29-1; D ambiguous. The ends were cut back, 6 bases at V and 3 bases at J, with 15 bases in the middle. Germline CDR1 and CDR2: SQVTM and ANQGSEA. The CDR3 runs 13 residues. The CDR3, as DNA: TGCAGCGTGATATACGACGCTCGCTACGAGCAGTACTTC. As protein: CSVIYDARYEQYF.

This CDR3 reads CASSLVPGSETQYF. CDR3 DNA sequence: TGCGCCAGCAGCTTGGTTCCCGGGTCTGAGACCCAGTACTTC. The chain carries TRBV5-1 and TRBJ2-5; D remains unclear. V shed 0 bases and J shed 5 bases, with 11 bases lying between them. The CDR3 runs 14 residues. Germline CDR1 reads SGHRS; CDR2 reads YFSETQ.

The V call is TRBV27, the J call TRBJ2-7, with 8 bases aligning to TRBD2. The CDR3 spans 15 residues. Germline CDR1 MNHEY, CDR2 SMNVEV (reference sequence). V was clipped by 4 bases and J by 2 bases; unmatched bases: 7. The CDR3 DNA is TGTGCCAGCAGTTCTTTCGGACTAGCAGCCTACGAGCAGTACTTC. Its protein product is CASSSFGLAAYEQYF.

CDR3 nucleotide sequence: TGTGCCAGCAGCCCCGGGACAGGGAGCCATTTACGTTACTCCTACGAGCAGTACTTC. It codes for CASSPGTGSHLRYSYEQYF. The V gene is TRBV11-2, the J gene TRBJ2-7, with 9 positions matching TRBD1. The J segment lost 0 bases and the V segment lost 5 bases, leaving 17 bases of the junction unmatched. CDR1 and CDR2 (germline): SGHAT, FQNNGV. This CDR3 comprises 19 residues.

This clone was observed a few times. The rearrangement joins TRBV20-1 to TRBJ1-1; no definite D call. Per the germline V gene, CDR1 is DFQATT and CDR2 is SNEGSKA (reference sequence). V was pared by 4 bases and J by 0 bases, with 3 bases between. There are 11 residues in the CDR3. The CDR3 here is CSAILNTEAFF. CDR3 nucleotides: TGCAGTGCTATTCTGAACACTGAAGCTTTCTTT.

The chain uses TRBV11-3 and TRBJ2-2; D unresolved. The germline V gene has CDR1 SGHNT and CDR2 YENEEA. The CDR3 covers 12 residues. V was cut by 5 bases and J by 8 bases, with 9 bases left in between. CDR3 nucleotide sequence: TGTGCCAGCAGCCCTTTAGGAGGGGAGCTGTTTTTT. Its protein is CASSPLGGELFF.

This clone was counted once. The chain carries TRBV28 and TRBJ1-5; D is uncertain. Germline CDR1 and CDR2: MDHEN and SYDVKM. The CDR3 is made up of 14 amino acids. V lost 5 bases to trimming and J lost 3 bases, with 11 bases between them. The CDR3 DNA reads TGTGCCAGCAGTACCGGGCCCTTCAATCAGCCCCAGCATTTT. Translation gives CASSTGPFNQPQHF.

The chain is built from TRBV7-9 and TRBJ1-3; D is unclear. Germline CDR1 and CDR2: SEHNR and FQNEAQ (reference sequence). Deletions cut 11 bases from V and 0 bases from J, with 11 bases between. This CDR3 spans 13 amino acids. The CDR3 here is CADRTTSGNTIYF. CDR3 DNA: TGTGCCGACCGTACGACCTCTGGAAACACCATATATTTT. The complete variable domain, with remaining parts taken from reference TRBV7-9 and TRBJ1-3, reads DTGVSQNPRHKITKRGQNVTFRCDPISEHNRLYWYRQTLGQGPEFLTYFQNEAQLEKSRLLSDRFSAERPKGSFSTLEIQRTEQGDSAMYLCADRTTSGNTIYFGEGSWLTVV.